The 32 T cell receptor beta chains listed next were all sequenced from one sample in a study of human T cells and chemical hapten exposure (dated by TCRdb to the early 2020s). Library method: RACE. Sequencing was performed on a NextSeq 500. TCRdb took the public reads, trimmed them with fastp at Q25, ran MiXCR for clone calling and kept in-frame beta chains. Here each entry gathers all rows of one CDR3 protein and keeps the most common genes and DNA. The sample table records over 100,000 distinct CDR3 sequences; around 8.2% of these occur just once. Clones ranked in the top ten supply 1.5% to 2% of the sample. The time point label of this sample denotes: healthy volunteer bleed at 2 weeks. Total RNA was isolated from unfractionated whole blood collected in Tempus Blood RNA tubes. Sequencing input: whole blood. The receptors stem from a male donor in good health. Some clones in this sample may be carry-over from other donors' samples.

This clonotype came up many times. The rearrangement joins TRBV20-1 to TRBJ1-5; 7 nucleotides line up with TRBD1. CDR1 is DFQATT and CDR2 is SNEGSKA in the germline V gene (reference sequence). The CDR3 extends over 17 amino acids. J lost 7 bases, V lost 6 bases, and 21 bases had no gene match. The CDR3 coding sequence is TGCAGTGCCGTCCTTCTTGTCGACAGGGAAGGGTACCAGCCCCAGCATTTT. This gives the protein CSAVLLVDREGYQPQHF.

This clonotype occurred many times. V and J are TRBV27 and TRBJ2-3; 10 bases line up with TRBD2. The CDR3 is made up of 16 amino acids. J was trimmed by 1 base and V by 5 bases; bases with no gene match: 6. The V gene's germline CDR1 is MNHEY and CDR2 SMNVEV (reference sequence). CDR3 nucleotide sequence: TGTGCCAGCAGTATTCTTCTAGCGGGAGGCACAGATACGCAGTATTTT. It specifies CASSILLAGGTDTQYF.

This sequence joins TRBV27 and TRBJ1-6; 7 bases map to TRBD1. Germline V CDR1 and CDR2: MNHEY, SMNVEV (reference sequence). V lost 4 bases to trimming and J lost 0 bases; unmatched junction nucleotides: 6. The CDR3 runs to 17 residues. This CDR3 reads CASSYRGQSSYNSPLHF. CDR3 in DNA: TGTGCCAGCAGTTACAGGGGCCAGAGCTCCTATAATTCACCCCTCCACTTT.

A few counts support this clonotype. The V gene is TRBV7-2, the J gene TRBJ2-6, with 12 bases matching TRBD2. V dropped 5 bases and J dropped 0; count of bases not matched to a gene: 5. The CDR3 length is 18 residues. CDR1 SGHTA and CDR2 FQGNSA come from the germline V gene. The CDR3 nucleotides are TGTGCCAGCAGCCGAGGACTAGCGGGACCCTCTGGGGCCAACGTCCTGACTTTC. It codes for CASSRGLAGPSGANVLTF.

The chain joins TRBV12-3 or TRBV12-4 to TRBJ2-7; D might be TRBD1 (6 bases). Trimming removed 7 bases from V and 5 bases from J, with 18 bases in between. This CDR3 has 14 residues. CDR3 protein: CASIPNRVQDEQYF. The CDR3 nucleotides read TGTGCCAGCATCCCGAACAGGGTACAAGACGAGCAGTACTTC.

Ten or more counts support this clonotype. CDR3 DNA sequence: TGTGCCAGCTCACCGAGGGACAGACAAGAGACCCAGTACTTC. Protein: CASSPRDRQETQYF. V usage is TRBV18 and J usage is TRBJ2-5; 7 bases align to TRBD1. Germline V gives CDR1 KGHSH, CDR2 LQKENI. J was trimmed by 2 bases and V by 3 bases; bases with no gene match: 3. CDR3 length equals 14 residues.

This clonotype appeared a few times. The rearrangement links TRBV25-1 to TRBJ2-3; D call uncertain. CDR1 is MGHDK, CDR2 SYGVNS, per germline. The V end was cut by 3 bases, the J end by 6 bases, with 1 base between. This CDR3 has 10 amino acids. The CDR3 bases are TGTGCCAGCAGTGAGGATACGCAGTATTTT. Translation gives CASSEDTQYF.

The chain is built from TRBV12-3 or TRBV12-4 and TRBJ1-2; D unresolved. This CDR3 is built from 13 residues. Trimming removed 6 bases from V and 1 base from J, with 9 bases in between. CDR3 nucleotides: TGTGCCAGCAGCCCGGGATTTAACTATGGCTACACCTTC. Residues: CASSPGFNYGYTF.

This clonotype was counted a few times. The V gene is TRBV21-1, the J gene TRBJ2-7; the D call TRBD1 from the table was never checked on the DNA. TRBV21-1 corresponds to a pseudogene. The CDR3 is 15 residues long. CDR3 in amino acids: CASSKSPQRGYEQYF. Written as DNA, the CDR3 is TGTGCCAGCAGCAAATCTCCTCAAAGGGGGTACGAGCAGTACTTC.

This clonotype was found many times. V gene TRBV6-1 combines with J gene TRBJ2-7; D might be TRBD1 (6 bases). V was shortened by 0 bases and J by 1 base, with 10 bases between the two germline ends. CDR1 and CDR2 (germline): MNHNS, SASEGT. The CDR3 runs 15 residues. The CDR3 reads CASSEAQGSSYEQYF. CDR3 coding DNA: TGTGCCAGCAGTGAAGCTCAGGGGTCTTCCTACGAGCAGTACTTC.

This clonotype occurred once. This chain links TRBV5-4 with TRBJ2-3; D possibly corresponds to TRBD2 (6 bases). V was shortened by 7 bases and J by 2 bases, with 17 bases between the two germline ends. This CDR3 contains 15 residues. CDR1 SGHNT and CDR2 YYREEE come from the germline V gene (reference sequence). In nucleotides, the CDR3 is TGTGCCAGCGGATCCCCCCTAGCGAACACAGATACGCAGTATTTT. Translated, it gives CASGSPLANTDTQYF.

The rearrangement uses TRBV27 and TRBJ2-1; 10 bases line up with TRBD2. This CDR3 has 15 residues. V shed 4 bases, J shed 4 bases, and the junction held 4 bases outside the gene matches. Germline assignment: CDR1 MNHEY and CDR2 SMNVEV (reference sequence). CDR3 sequence reads: CASSYRLAGYNEQFF. The CDR3 DNA is TGTGCCAGCAGTTATCGACTAGCGGGTTACAATGAGCAGTTCTTC.

The table lists this clonotype with a few counts. The chain carries TRBV11-2 and TRBJ1-1, with D tentatively TRBD1 (5 bases). Germline-derived CDR1 and CDR2 are SGHAT and FQNNGV. The CDR3 runs to 18 residues. V was clipped by 4 bases and J by 0 bases, with 21 bases between them. Here the CDR3 reads CASSSTKTWGSLNTEAFF. The CDR3 DNA sequence: TGTGCCAGCAGCTCGACAAAGACTTGGGGGAGCCTGAACACTGAAGCTTTCTTT.

This clonotype appeared a few times. The rearrangement joins TRBV20-1 to TRBJ1-2; a possible D gene is TRBD1 (6 bases). Germline CDR1 is DFQATT and CDR2 is SNEGSKA (reference sequence). With 3 bases removed from V and 1 base from J, the gap between germline ends came to 9 bases. The CDR3 is 13 residues long. The CDR3 DNA reads as TGCAGTGCTAGCCTACAGGGTAACTATGGCTACACCTTC. Amino acids: CSASLQGNYGYTF.

This clonotype was counted at least ten times. The chain carries TRBV7-9 and TRBJ2-1; possibly TRBD2 for D (6 bases). Germline V gene sequence: CDR1 SEHNR, CDR2 FQNEAQ (reference sequence). V was trimmed by 5 bases and J by 5 bases, leaving 22 bases between them. The CDR3 length is 17 residues. The CDR3 protein is CASSPPPGRNVNNEQFF. The DNA for the CDR3 is TGTGCCAGCAGCCCCCCCCCAGGGAGGAACGTAAACAATGAGCAGTTCTTC.

J is TRBJ2-5 and V is TRBV12-3 or TRBV12-4, with 11 bases lining up with TRBD1. The V segment lost 5 bases and the J segment 0 bases; nucleotides outside the gene matches: 5. The CDR3 sequence is 16 residues long. The CDR3 is CASSPGQGDHQETQYF. CDR3 sequence (DNA): TGTGCCAGCAGTCCGGGACAGGGGGACCACCAAGAGACCCAGTACTTC.

The chain uses TRBV5-6 and TRBJ2-7, with D possibly matching TRBD2 (6 bases). The CDR3 is made up of 14 amino acids. Between the trimmed V and J ends, which lost 4 bases and 0 bases, there was a span of 11 bases. Germline V gene lookup returns CDR1 SGHDT and CDR2 YYEEEE. The chain's CDR3 is CASSLDGSSYEQYF. The CDR3 DNA reads TGTGCCAGCAGCCTGGACGGGAGCTCCTACGAGCAGTACTTC.

This clonotype has a count of ten or more. The chain is built from TRBV10-3 and TRBJ2-1; D possibly matches TRBD1 or TRBD2 (5 bases each). The V gene's germline CDR1 is ENHRY and CDR2 SYGVKD. This CDR3 is 17 amino acids long. The germline V and J ends were trimmed by 3 bases and 0 bases, with 15 bases remaining between them. Written as DNA, the CDR3 is TGTGCCATCAGTGACCAGCGAGGGACCAGCTCCTACAATGAGCAGTTCTTC. Residues: CAISDQRGTSSYNEQFF.

This clonotype was counted at least ten times. The chain employs TRBV12-5 and TRBJ2-2; the match to TRBD1 covers 9 bases. Germline values: CDR1 LGHNT, CDR2 FRNRAP. V lost 2 bases to trimming and J lost 4 bases; unmatched junction nucleotides: 5. The CDR3 extends over 16 amino acids. In nucleotides, the CDR3 is TGTGCTAGTGGTTTGTTAGGGGACAGGGTCACCGGGGAGCTGTTTTTT. It encodes CASGLLGDRVTGELFF.

The sample holds a few counts of this clonotype. This chain uses TRBV5-1 with TRBJ1-4; D is uncertain. The CDR3 has 15 amino acids. Germline assignment: CDR1 SGHRS and CDR2 YFSETQ. Trimming took 0 bases from V and 3 from J, leaving 9 bases between them. CDR3 coding DNA: TGCGCCAGCAGCTTGGGGGTGGCCGCTAATGAAAAACTGTTTTTT. Residues: CASSLGVAANEKLFF.

In its sample, this clonotype was seen many times. The V and J genes are TRBV20-1 and TRBJ2-5; possibly TRBD2 for D (6 bases). Between the trimmed V and J ends, which lost 6 bases and 5 bases, there was a span of 13 bases. This CDR3 has 12 amino acids. Germline V gene data show CDR1 as DFQATT and CDR2 as SNEGSKA (reference sequence). The CDR3 reads CSAPGRMETQYF. DNA of the CDR3: TGCAGTGCCCCGGGGAGGATGGAGACCCAGTACTTC.

This clonotype was counted many times. The V call is TRBV25-1, the J call TRBJ2-1; 10 bases fit TRBD2. The CDR3 has 15 amino acids. Looked up from germline, CDR1 is MGHDK and CDR2 is SYGVNS. The V segment lost 4 bases and the J segment 8 bases; nucleotides outside the gene matches: 8. The DNA of the CDR3 is TGTGCCAGCAGTGGGCCTAGCGGGAGTGTCGATGAGCAGTTCTTC. Its protein product is CASSGPSGSVDEQFF.

This clonotype was observed many times. This chain joins TRBV6-2 or TRBV6-3 and TRBJ1-5, with no clear D. Looked up from germline, CDR1 is MNHEY and CDR2 is SVGEGT. The CDR3 has 13 residues. Trimming took 5 bases from V and 2 from J, leaving 7 bases between them. The CDR3 is CASSPGRNQPQHF. CDR3 coding DNA: TGTGCCAGCAGTCCGGGCCGCAATCAGCCCCAGCATTTT.

This clonotype occurred many times. V gene TRBV5-1 combines with J gene TRBJ2-6; weak D call: TRBD1 (5 bases). Trimming removed 0 bases from V and 0 bases from J, with 16 bases in between. The length of the CDR3 is 19 residues. Germline-derived CDR1 and CDR2 are SGHRS and YFSETQ. The CDR3 DNA sequence: TGCGCCAGCAGCTTGGAGGCATCCAGGGCTGGCTCTGGGGCCAACGTCCTGACTTTC. It is translated as CASSLEASRAGSGANVLTF.

This clonotype was observed many times. The chain carries TRBV12-3 or TRBV12-4 and TRBJ1-4, with 8 bases aligning to TRBD1. There are 16 residues in the CDR3. Trimming took 2 bases from V and 4 from J; bases not matched to a gene: 6. The CDR3 loop is CASSLILGQGNEKLFF. CDR3 bases: TGTGCCAGCAGTTTAATCCTCGGACAGGGTAATGAAAAACTGTTTTTT.

This clonotype has a count of ten or more. This chain joins TRBV27 and TRBJ2-3; D might be TRBD1 or TRBD2, each matching 6 bases. V lost 3 bases, J lost 5 bases, and 15 bases lay in between. The germline V gene encodes CDR1 MNHEY and CDR2 SMNVEV (reference sequence). The CDR3 contains 15 residues. DNA for the CDR3: TGTGCCAGCAGTTTTTCCGGGGGCCCCATAGATACGCAGTATTTT. Amino acid sequence: CASSFSGGPIDTQYF.

There are many counts of this clonotype. The CDR3 region has the DNA TGCAGCTTCCGGACAGGACTGAACACTGAAGCTTTCTTT. As protein: CSFRTGLNTEAFF. This sequence joins TRBV29-1 and TRBJ1-1; 7 bases are shared with TRBD1. The CDR3 is 13 amino acids. The junction had 6 bases not matched to a gene; V was cut back by 8 bases and J by 0 bases. Germline loops: CDR1 SQVTM, CDR2 ANQGSEA.

In its sample, this clonotype was seen a few times. The chain links TRBV7-2 to TRBJ1-4; 7 positions match TRBD1. Trimming removed 5 bases from V and 4 bases from J; junction bases left unmatched: 7. From germline, CDR1 is SGHTA and CDR2 FQGNSA. CDR3 length equals 15 residues. CDR3 coding DNA: TGTGCCAGCAGCATAAGGGACAGCTTTAATGAAAAACTGTTTTTT. Amino acids: CASSIRDSFNEKLFF. Full variable domain (remainder filled in from reference TRBV7-2 and TRBJ1-4): GAGVSQSPSNKVTEKGKDVELRCDPISGHTALYWYRQSLGQGLEFLIYFQGNSAPDKSGLPSDRFSAERTGGSVSTLTIQRTQQEDSAVYLCASSIRDSFNEKLFFGSGTQLSVL.

This chain joins TRBV7-9 and TRBJ1-2; no clear D. CDR3 size: 15 residues. With 1 base removed from V and 4 bases from J, the gap between germline ends came to 13 bases. Germline values: CDR1 SEHNR, CDR2 FQNEAQ (reference sequence). CDR3 nucleotide sequence: TGTGCCAGCAGCTTAGTCGGCCGGGAGACCTATGGCTACACCTTC. This codes for CASSLVGRETYGYTF.

This clonotype came up a few times. The V call is TRBV5-6, the J call TRBJ2-7; D might be TRBD1 (6 bases). The length of the CDR3 is 13 residues. The germline V gene has CDR1 SGHDT and CDR2 YYEEEE. V dropped 10 bases and J dropped 5 bases, with 19 bases sitting between them. Written as DNA, the CDR3 is TGTGCCCGCGGACAGAACGGGCCCCACGAGCAGTACTTC. It codes for CARGQNGPHEQYF.

This clonotype was observed many times. CDR3 residues: CASSSEGARTEAFF. The CDR3 DNA reads TGTGCCAGCAGCTCCGAGGGGGCAAGGACTGAAGCTTTCTTT. The V gene is TRBV5-6, the J gene TRBJ1-1; TRBD1 matches at 7 bases. Germline values: CDR1 SGHDT, CDR2 YYEEEE. This CDR3 comprises 14 residues. The trim removed 3 bases at V and 5 bases at J, leaving 7 bases unmatched. Full variable domain (missing parts from reference TRBV5-6 and TRBJ1-1): DAGVTQSPTHLIKTRGQQVTLRCSPKSGHDTVSWYQQALGQGPQFIFQYYEEEERQRGNFPDRFSGHQFPNYSSELNVNALLLGDSALYLCASSSEGARTEAFFGQGTRLTVV.

This clonotype was counted only a few times. This chain connects TRBV7-9 to TRBJ2-1; 11 positions agree with TRBD2. J gave up 4 bases and V 5 bases, and 13 bases lay outside the gene matches. This CDR3 is 18 amino acids long. Germline CDR1 is SEHNR and CDR2 is FQNEAQ (reference sequence). CDR3 sequence reads: CASSHSNSGGEPYNEQFF. The CDR3 DNA is TGTGCCAGCAGCCATTCCAATAGCGGGGGGGAACCTTACAATGAGCAGTTCTTC.